The 16 T cell receptor beta chains reported below all come from one sample, sequenced in a study of T cells in Graves' hyperthyroidism and ophthalmopathy. Authors of the study amplified TCR beta CDR3 regions from RNA transcripts. The primer set for the first-round RT-PCR of the TCR CDR3 was HTBI. TCRdb reprocessed the multiplex PCR reads via MiXCR and lists one record per CDR3 protein. The sample records 530,000 or so distinct CDR3 sequences, around 22% being singletons. Sequencing input: blood. Every receptor here comes from a woman aged 30 to 39 with Graves' ophthalmopathy.

This clonotype has a count of ten or more. The chain carries TRBV6-5 and TRBJ1-2; the D is unclear. CDR1 is MNHEY, CDR2 SVGAGI, per germline. V was cut by 2 bases and J by 5 bases, with 9 bases left in between. The CDR3 has 13 amino acids. CDR3 nucleotide sequence: TGTGCCAGCAGTTACGGAGGGCAATATGGCTACACCTTC. Encoded protein: CASSYGGQYGYTF.

V and J are TRBV24-1 and TRBJ2-5; D is uncertain. V lost 2 bases, J lost 1 base, and 10 bases lay in between. CDR3 length equals 15 residues. The germline V gene has CDR1 KGHDR and CDR2 SFDVKD. CDR3 amino acids: CATSDSRGAQETQYF. The CDR3 DNA reads as TGTGCCACCAGTGATTCGCGCGGTGCCCAAGAGACCCAGTACTTC.

The table lists this clonotype with many counts. The V gene is TRBV20-1, the J gene TRBJ1-5, with 8 bases matching TRBD1. V lost 1 base to trimming and J lost 7 bases; unmatched junction nucleotides: 6. This CDR3 has 14 residues. Per the germline V gene, CDR1 is DFQATT and CDR2 is SNEGSKA (reference sequence). The chain's CDR3 is CSARGAGGRQPQHF. The CDR3 DNA reads as TGCAGTGCTAGAGGGGCAGGGGGCCGACAGCCCCAGCATTTT.

This clonotype was observed at least ten times. This sequence joins TRBV6-1 and TRBJ2-5, with D perhaps assigned TRBD1 or TRBD2 (5 bases each). Trimming removed 7 bases from V and 9 bases from J, with 15 bases in between. CDR3 size: 12 residues. CDR1 and CDR2 (germline): MNHNS, SASEGT. The CDR3, as DNA: TGTGCCAGCATAAAGGTGGGGACGGCCCAGTACTTC. Amino acid sequence: CASIKVGTAQYF.

The table lists this clonotype with many counts. The chain combines TRBV30 with TRBJ1-5; D unresolved. The CDR3 consists of 14 residues. V was clipped by 0 bases and J by 2 bases, with 8 bases between them. The germline CDR1 and CDR2 sequences are GTSNPN and SVGIG (reference sequence). The CDR3 reads CAWSVGGGNQPQHF. DNA of the CDR3: TGTGCCTGGAGTGTAGGAGGAGGCAATCAGCCCCAGCATTTT.

This clonotype was counted between two and nine times. The gene calls are TRBV12-3 or TRBV12-4 and TRBJ1-5; 9 nucleotides align to TRBD1. The CDR3 consists of 15 residues. Trimming removed 3 bases from V and 4 bases from J; junction bases left unmatched: 4. CDR3 residues: CASSLRQGGNQPQHF. The CDR3 DNA follows: TGTGCCAGCAGTTTGAGACAGGGGGGAAATCAGCCCCAGCATTTT.

This clonotype was observed at least ten times. The rearrangement joins TRBV6-2 or TRBV6-3 to TRBJ2-2, with 9 bases fitting TRBD1. Germline V gene sequence: CDR1 MNHEY, CDR2 SVGEGT. The length of the CDR3 is 18 residues. Germline trimming cut 2 bases from V and 5 bases from J; bases unmatched to any gene: 12. As DNA, the CDR3 is TGTGCCAGCAGTTACGGGACAGGGCGGTTCGGTGGAACCGGGGAGCTGTTTTTT. The encoded protein is CASSYGTGRFGGTGELFF.

There are many counts of this clonotype. The V gene is TRBV2, the J gene TRBJ2-7; TRBD1 matches 8 bases. Per germline, CDR1 SNHLY and CDR2 FYNNEI. V shed 6 bases and J 1 base; nucleotides not matched to a gene: 17. This CDR3 comprises 18 residues. In DNA form, the CDR3 reads TGTGCCAGCAGCCAATGGGTGGACCTACAGGGGGGATCCTACGAGCAGTACTTC. Translated, it gives CASSQWVDLQGGSYEQYF.

This clonotype was detected only a few times. The V and J genes are TRBV12-3 or TRBV12-4 and TRBJ1-6; 7 bases align to TRBD1. CDR3 length: 15 residues. Trimming took 1 base from V and 8 from J; bases not matched to a gene: 5. CDR3 DNA sequence: TGTGCCAGCAGTTTAGGGGGGACAGTTTATTCACCCCTCCACTTT. It yields the protein CASSLGGTVYSPLHF.

This clonotype was detected many times. This sequence joins TRBV29-1 and TRBJ1-1; 9 bases fit TRBD1. The V gene end was trimmed by 4 bases and the J gene end by 5 bases; junction bases not matched to a gene: 5. This CDR3 spans 13 amino acids. Germline CDR1 is SQVTM and CDR2 is ANQGSEA. CDR3 bases: TGCAGCGTTGGAAGGACAGGGGCGACTGAAGCTTTCTTT. Residues: CSVGRTGATEAFF.

This clonotype was found many times. The J gene is TRBJ1-1, the V gene TRBV11-3; perhaps TRBD1 as D (6 bases). Germline V gene sequence: CDR1 SGHNT, CDR2 YENEEA. V shed 3 bases and J shed 0 bases, with 14 bases lying between them. The CDR3 sequence is 16 residues long. CDR3 amino acids: CASSFLGTGMNTEAFF. The CDR3 DNA is TGTGCCAGCAGCTTTTTGGGTACAGGGATGAACACTGAAGCTTTCTTT.

In its sample, this clonotype was seen a few times. The chain carries TRBV20-1 and TRBJ1-5; D is unclear. The CDR3 runs to 15 residues. V was cut by 6 bases and J by 5 bases, with 20 bases left in between. Germline V gene sequence: CDR1 DFQATT, CDR2 SNEGSKA (reference sequence). The CDR3 region is CSAQRHQHLYQPQHF. In nucleotides, the CDR3 is TGCAGTGCCCAACGACACCAGCACCTATATCAGCCCCAGCATTTT.

This clonotype appeared many times. This sequence joins TRBV7-3 and TRBJ2-2, with D tentatively TRBD1 (9 bases). This CDR3 has 16 amino acids. V dropped 4 bases and J dropped 7 bases, with 19 bases sitting between them. Germline V gene lookup returns CDR1 SGHTA and CDR2 FQGTGA. The CDR3 DNA reads TGTGCCAGCAGCTCCGGAGGACAGGGGACTAGCGGGGAGCTGTTTTTT. Translated, it gives CASSSGGQGTSGELFF.

The sample holds many counts of this clonotype. The V and J genes are TRBV15 and TRBJ2-7, with 16 positions matching TRBD2. Germline V gene data show CDR1 as LNHNV and CDR2 as YYDKDF (reference sequence). The CDR3 length is 18 residues. Trimming cost V 4 bases and J 1 base; bases outside gene matches: 7. CDR3 sequence (DNA): TGTGCCACCAGCAAATCGGGACTAGCGGGGGGGACATCCTACGAGCAGTACTTC. This encodes CATSKSGLAGGTSYEQYF.

Of note for this clonotype: Just one base apart from a much larger clone, this may be a read error. The CDR3 end shows no conserved phenylalanine or tryptophan, and so a read error is likely. This chain uses TRBV27 with TRBJ1-2; D not resolved. V shed 5 bases and J shed 8 bases, with 21 bases lying between them. The CDR3 is 15 amino acids. From germline, CDR1 is MNHEY and CDR2 SMNVEV (reference sequence). The CDR3 loop reads CASSPQVVGSTGYTV. The CDR3 coding sequence is TGTGCCAGCAGTCCCCAAGTGGTGGGTTCTACCGGCTACACCGTC.

This clonotype was seen repeatedly, ten times or more. The J gene is TRBJ1-1, the V gene TRBV19; D gene uncertain. CDR1 and CDR2 from the germline V gene are LNHDA and SQIVND (reference sequence). This CDR3 spans 16 amino acids. The V gene lost 4 bases and the J gene lost 1 base, with 16 bases spanning the gap. The DNA of the CDR3 is TGTGCCAGTAGTACAGACAATCTCCCGCCGAACACTGAAGCTTTCTTT. It codes for CASSTDNLPPNTEAFF.